Reported below is one T cell receptor (beta chain). The authors prepared the TCRbeta library with unique molecular identifiers. TCRdb called the PCR reads again in MiXCR, with one record for every CDR3 protein. Counted here are 440,000 or so distinct CDR3 sequences, 11% occurring once; the ten biggest clones make up over 4.5%. These data belong to a study of T-cell reconstitution after alpha-beta-depleted transplantation in children. The germline V gene has CDR1 SGHVS and CDR2 FNYEAQ. Trimming took off 5 bases at V and 5 bases at J, with 12 bases between the two ends. The CDR3 loop spans 14 amino acids.

The chain has TRBV7-6 and TRBJ2-2; D not resolved. This TCR derives from a human donor who donated a stem cell graft to a child with acute myeloid leukemia. The sequenced sample was PBMCs from the stem cell graft donor, obtained from the stem cell graft. The CDR3 loop reads CASSTPFGTGELFF. The DNA of the CDR3 is TGTGCCAGCAGCACCCCCTTTGGAACCGGGGAGCTGTTTTTT.